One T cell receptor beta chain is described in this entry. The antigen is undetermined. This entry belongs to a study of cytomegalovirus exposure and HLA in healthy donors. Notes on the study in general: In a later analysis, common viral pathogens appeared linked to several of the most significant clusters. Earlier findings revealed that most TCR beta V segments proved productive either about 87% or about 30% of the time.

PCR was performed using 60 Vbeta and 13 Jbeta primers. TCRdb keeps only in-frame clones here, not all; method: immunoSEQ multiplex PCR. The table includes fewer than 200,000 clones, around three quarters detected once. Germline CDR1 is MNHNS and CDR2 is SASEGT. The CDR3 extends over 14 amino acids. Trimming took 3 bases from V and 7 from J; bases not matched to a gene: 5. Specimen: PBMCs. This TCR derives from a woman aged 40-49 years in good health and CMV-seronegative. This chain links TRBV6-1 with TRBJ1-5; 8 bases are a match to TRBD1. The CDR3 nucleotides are TGTGCCAGCAGTGAGACCAGGGGGCGGCAGCCCCAGCATTTT. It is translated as CASSETRGRQPQHF.